This entry concerns a single T cell receptor (beta chain). No cognate antigen has been identified for it. Nothing much larger sits one base from this clone, and base qualities are not available. These data belong to a study of T cell changes during pregnancy in multiple sclerosis (dated 2019 in TCRdb). With regard to the full study: The study looked at changes in the T cell repertoire across pregnancy in women with multiple sclerosis.

CDR1 and CDR2 are read off the germline V gene as SGHRS and YFSETQ. V loses 5 bases, J loses 2 bases, and the germline ends lie 8 bases apart. The CDR3 sequence holds 12 residues, the cysteine and phenylalanine included. Only the CDR3 DNA is retained, 36 bases long and in frame from the first base. The library was built by means of the immunoSEQ multiplex PCR assay. TCRdb took this table from immuneACCESS and kept in-frame rearrangements with V and J called. Such tables lack part of the clones; where checked against another copy, unresolved V genes explain under half of the gap, and the rest is unexplained. The sample table records about 34,000 clones; around 90% of these occur just once. The top ten hold roughly 4% of the sample.

This TCR was recovered from a female donor with multiple sclerosis, enrolled in a pregnancy study. The specimen was CD8+ T cells from peripheral blood mononuclear cells, collected in the third trimester of pregnancy. The rearrangement joined TRBV5-1 to TRBJ2-7, with TRBD2 perhaps the D gene, on 6 matching bases. The DNA is TGCGCCAGCAGGGGGGAGGCCTACGAGCAGTACTTC. Its product reads: CASRGEAYEQYF.